This T cell receptor (beta chain) was observed in a study of blood T cell repertoires in COVID-19. Study-wide background: Material from acute and convalescent COVID-19 was sourced from the United States, Italy and Spain. Sample material is recorded as cDNA or gDNA derived from T cells, B-cell-depleted T cells, or PBMCs.

There are 18 residues in the CDR3. V was pared by 0 bases and J by 6 bases, with 13 bases of the junction left unmatched. Germline V CDR1 and CDR2: KGHSH, LQKENI. This clone was detected once. Authors' data handling: Reference gene primer amplification gave estimated nucleated cell counts. Clones were read by immunoSEQ multiplex PCR, and TCRdb kept only the in-frame ones, dropping some. The D gene and trimming were derived from the DNA, and the V and J assignments and clone size from that table. This table holds approximately 12,000 clones, 82% found once. Sequencing was carried out using peripheral blood. This chain uses TRBV18 with TRBJ1-5; 8 nucleotides agree with TRBD1. The clonotype comes from a human donor in a cohort sampled during active COVID-19. Here the CDR3 reads CASSPPRRQGNWGQPQHF. CDR3 DNA: TGTGCCAGCTCACCACCCCGAAGACAGGGGAATTGGGGTCAGCCCCAGCATTTT.